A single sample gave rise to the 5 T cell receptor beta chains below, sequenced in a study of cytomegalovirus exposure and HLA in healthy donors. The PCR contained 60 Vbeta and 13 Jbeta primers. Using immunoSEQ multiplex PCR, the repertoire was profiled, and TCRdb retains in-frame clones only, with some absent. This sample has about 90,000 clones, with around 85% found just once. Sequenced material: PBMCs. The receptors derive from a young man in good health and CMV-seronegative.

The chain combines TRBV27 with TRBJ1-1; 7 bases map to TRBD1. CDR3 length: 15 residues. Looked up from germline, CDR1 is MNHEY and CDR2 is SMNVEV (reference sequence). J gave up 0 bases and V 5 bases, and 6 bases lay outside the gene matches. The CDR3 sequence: CASSKTGLVNTEAFF. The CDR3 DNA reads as TGTGCCAGCAGTAAGACAGGGCTTGTGAACACTGAAGCTTTCTTT.

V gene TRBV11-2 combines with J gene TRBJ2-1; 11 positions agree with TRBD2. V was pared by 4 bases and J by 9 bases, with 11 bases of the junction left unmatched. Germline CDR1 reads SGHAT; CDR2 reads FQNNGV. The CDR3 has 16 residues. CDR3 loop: CASSSSLAGGRGEQFF. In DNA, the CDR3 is TGTGCCAGCAGCTCATCGCTAGCGGGGGGAAGAGGTGAGCAGTTCTTC.

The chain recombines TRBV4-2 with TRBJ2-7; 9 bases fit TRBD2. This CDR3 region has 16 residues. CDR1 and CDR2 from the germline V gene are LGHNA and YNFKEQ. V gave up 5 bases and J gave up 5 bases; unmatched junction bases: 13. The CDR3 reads CASSSLFSGSLDEQYF. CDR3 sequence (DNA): TGTGCCAGCAGCTCCCTCTTTAGCGGGAGTTTGGACGAGCAGTACTTC.

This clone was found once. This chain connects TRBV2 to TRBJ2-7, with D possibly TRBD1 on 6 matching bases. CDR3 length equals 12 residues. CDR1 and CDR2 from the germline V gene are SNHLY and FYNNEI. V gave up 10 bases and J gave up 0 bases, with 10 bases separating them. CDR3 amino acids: CANDRSSYEQYF. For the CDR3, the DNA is TGTGCCAACGACAGGAGCTCCTACGAGCAGTACTTC.

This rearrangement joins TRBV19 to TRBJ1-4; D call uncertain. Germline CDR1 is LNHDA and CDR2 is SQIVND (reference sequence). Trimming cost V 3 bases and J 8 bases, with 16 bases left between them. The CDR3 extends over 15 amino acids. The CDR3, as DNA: TGTGCCAGTAGTATTATGGCAGCTAGGAGGGAAAAACTGTTTTTT. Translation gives CASSIMAARREKLFF.